This T cell receptor beta chain originates from a study of CD8 T cells in ankylosing spondylitis. Overall study results and limits: Ankylosing spondylitis blood appeared to be characterized by a TCR beta motif of under 10 highly homologous variants.

Trimming took 5 bases from V and 0 from J, leaving 12 bases between them. There are 15 residues in the CDR3. This clonotype was counted ten times or more. Its specificity is not known. TCRdb analysed the 5' RACE reads with MiXCR anew, one entry per CDR3 protein. The sample carries about 800,000 distinct CDR3 sequences, approximately 10% recorded once. The sequenced material came from blood, either unsorted or a sorted T cell fraction (not recorded which). The sequence derives from a male donor with ankylosing spondylitis. This chain uses TRBV12-3 or TRBV12-4 with TRBJ2-3; D is possibly TRBD2 (5 bases). CDR3 in DNA: TGTGCCAGCAGTCCTCTAGCTCTTAGCACAGATACGCAGTATTTT. Its translation is CASSPLALSTDTQYF.